This T cell receptor (beta chain) derives from a study of blood T cell repertoires in COVID-19. Per the study methods: Reference gene primer amplification gave estimated nucleated cell counts. Sequencing used immunoSEQ multiplex PCR; TCRdb keeps in-frame clones, though not all of them. The DNA was the basis for D and trimming; V, J and clone size are from that table. The sample has a few hundred thousand clones, around 82% seen once. With 0 bases removed from V and 2 bases from J, the gap between germline ends came to 7 bases. Germline CDR1 LGHDT, CDR2 YNNKEL (reference sequence). This CDR3 has 14 residues.

This clonotype was obtained from a woman in her fifties or sixties with acute or convalescent COVID-19. The V and J genes are TRBV3-1 (or the pseudogene TRBV3-2) and TRBJ1-2, with D unclear. The sequenced sample was peripheral blood. This CDR3 reads CASSQDNGNYGYTF. CDR3 DNA: TGTGCCAGCAGCCAAGATAACGGGAACTATGGCTACACCTTC.